This is a list of T cell receptor beta chains from one sample in a study of beta chain features in type 1 diabetes. Profiled with immunoSEQ multiplex PCR; TCRdb holds only in-frame clones, not every one. The repertoire holds 130,000 to 150,000 clones, with 13% as singletons. Sample: central memory CD4+ T cells from blood. These receptors were obtained from a man between 18 and 35 years old with type 1 diabetes. The CDR3 runs from the conserved cysteine through the conserved F or W. Fields, in order: clone size, D gene, V gene, J gene, CDR3 DNA, CDR3 protein. The D gene is left open where the match is weak. Size is stated for part of the rows, as once, few or many counts, or as a class when the clone is expanded.

>few|.|TRBV19|TRBJ1-1
TGTGCCAGTAGTATCGTCCCCGACACTGAAGCTTTCTTT
CASSIVPDTEAFF
>few|TRBD1|TRBV6-5|TRBJ2-7
TGTGCCACCACGGGACAGGCGCCCTCCTACGAGCAGTACTTC
CATTGQAPSYEQYF
>few|.|TRBV16|TRBJ1-2
TGTGCCAGCAGCCAACCCACAGGGCCCTATGGCTACACCTTC
CASSQPTGPYGYTF
>.|TRBD2|TRBV14|TRBJ2-1
TGTGCCAGCAGCAAAGGGTACAGCGGGGGCAAGGCCTACAATGAGCAGTTCTTC
CASSKGYSGGKAYNEQFF
>few|.|TRBV9|TRBJ2-1
TGTGCCAGCAGCTCCCCCCGCGGCAAGTCCCCCTTCACCTACAATGAGCAGTTCTTC
CASSSPRGKSPFTYNEQFF
>.|.|TRBV25-1|TRBJ2-7
TGTGCCAACGAGACCCCGTACGAGCAGTACTTC
CANETPYEQYF
>.|.|TRBV5-6|TRBJ2-7
TGTGCCAGCAGCTTGGACAGGAGCTCCTACGAGCAGTACTTC
CASSLDRSSYEQYF
>few|.|TRBV4-1|TRBJ1-6
TGCGCCAGCAGCCAAGCGGCCAGGGAGGGTAATTCACCCCTCCACTTT
CASSQAAREGNSPLHF
>.|TRBD1|TRBV5-1|TRBJ1-2
TGCGCCAGCAGCCCGGACCCAGCCGGGACAGGGGGCTTCGGCTACACCTTC
CASSPDPAGTGGFGYTF
>few|TRBD1|TRBV6-5|TRBJ1-4
TGTGCCAGCAGTTACGCCGGGACAGGGAGCGAAAAACTGTTTTTT
CASSYAGTGSEKLFF
>few|.|TRBV4-1|TRBJ1-2
TGCGCCAGCAGCCAAGACCCATTATCCTATGGCTACACCTTC
CASSQDPLSYGYTF
>few|.|TRBV27|TRBJ1-1
TGTGCCAGCAGTTTCCAGGACCGAACTGAAGCTTTCTTT
CASSFQDRTEAFF
>.|.|TRBV30|TRBJ1-3
TGTGCCTGCGGCCCCCGAAACACCATATATTTT
CACGPRNTIYF
>few|.|TRBV5-4|TRBJ2-3
TGTGCCAGCAGCAGCCTAAACACAGGGCCTAGCACAGATACGCAGTATTTT
CASSSLNTGPSTDTQYF
>few|TRBD2|TRBV11-2|TRBJ2-7
TGTGCCAGCAGGGACGGGGGGGACCCCAGGTGGGTGCAGTACTTC
CASRDGGDPRWVQYF
>few|TRBD1|TRBV23-1|TRBJ1-5
TGCGCCAGCAGTTCCGACAGGGGTGGCAATCAGCCCCAGCATTTT
CASSSDRGGNQPQHF
>few|.|TRBV15|TRBJ1-1
TGTGCCACCAGCAGAGATCTAGGCTCCACTGAAGCTTTCTTT
CATSRDLGSTEAFF
>.|TRBD1|TRBV19|TRBJ1-1
TGTGCCAGCACCGGGACAGGGGATTGGGTGAACACTGAAGCTTTCTTT
CASTGTGDWVNTEAFF
>.|TRBD2|TRBV6-1|TRBJ2-5
TGTGCCAGCAGTGACCAGGTGGCTAGCGGGGGACCACAAGAGACCCAGTACTTC
CASSDQVASGGPQETQYF
>.|.|TRBV6-5|TRBJ2-5
TGTGCCAGCGGGCCTTGGGGGCAAGAGACCCAGTACTTC
CASGPWGQETQYF
>.|.|TRBV30|TRBJ2-6
TGTGCCCGCCAGGAAGGCTCTGGGGCCAACGTCCTGACTTTC
CARQEGSGANVLTF
>few|.|TRBV6-5|TRBJ1-5
TGTGCCAGCAGTTTTGGGGGGGATCAGCCCCAGCATTTT
CASSFGGDQPQHF
>.|TRBD2|TRBV19|TRBJ2-1
TGTGCCAGTAGTATAGTTAGCGGGGGGTTGAATGAGCAGTTCTTC
CASSIVSGGLNEQFF
>few|TRBD2|TRBV4-2|TRBJ2-1
TGTGCCAGCAGCCGACTAGCGGGGGGGAATGAGCAGTTCTTC
CASSRLAGGNEQFF
>few|TRBD2|TRBV5-4|TRBJ2-3
TGTGCCAGCAGCTCAGCGGGGGGGCCGGATACGCAGTATTTT
CASSSAGGPDTQYF
>.|TRBD1|TRBV7-9|TRBJ1-1
TGTGCCAGCAGCCCAACCCGACCGGGACAGCAGACTGAAGCTTTCTTT
CASSPTRPGQQTEAFF
>.|.|TRBV7-2|TRBJ1-2
TGTGCCAGCAGCTTCACACAGGCGTTTGATGGCTACACCTTC
CASSFTQAFDGYTF
>.|.|TRBV19|TRBJ2-3
TGTGCCAGTAGTATTCAGGGCATTAGCACAGATACGCAGTATTTT
CASSIQGISTDTQYF
>.|TRBD2|TRBV9|TRBJ2-5
TGTGCCAGCAGCGTAGCGGGGGGGCTGAGAGAGACCCAGTACTTC
CASSVAGGLRETQYF
>.|.|TRBV14|TRBJ1-1
TGTGCCAGCAGCCAAGATGCGCTTGGGAAAGCTTTCTTT
CASSQDALGKAFF
>.|.|TRBV5-1|TRBJ2-3
TGCGCCAGCAGCGGGGCTCCACCGCTCACAGATACGCAGTATTTT
CASSGAPPLTDTQYF
>few|.|TRBV6-1|TRBJ2-3
TGTGCCAGCAGTGGAGGAACAGATACGCAGTATTTT
CASSGGTDTQYF
>.|.|TRBV6-1|TRBJ1-2
TGTGCCAGCAACCCGGGGGATAGCTATGGCTACACCTTC
CASNPGDSYGYTF
>.|.|TRBV6-5|TRBJ1-2
TGTGCCAGCAGTTACGGAACAGGAGTCTCCTATGGCTACACCTTC
CASSYGTGVSYGYTF
>many|.|TRBV5-4|TRBJ2-3
TGTGCCAGCAGCTTGGCCAGTGCAGATACGCAGTATTTT
CASSLASADTQYF
>.|.|TRBV20-1|TRBJ1-2
TGCAGTGCTACCCGTCCTAATGGCTACACCTTC
CSATRPNGYTF
>.|TRBD1|TRBV7-2|TRBJ2-7
TGTGCCAGCAGCAAAACAGGGGGCTTCTACGAGCAGTACTTC
CASSKTGGFYEQYF
>few|TRBD1|TRBV11-2|TRBJ2-1
TGTGCCAGCAGCCGGACAGGCGGTCGGGACAATGAGCAGTTCTTC
CASSRTGGRDNEQFF
>once|TRBD1|TRBV6-5|TRBJ2-7
TGTGCCAGCAAGGGACAGGGATTCTACGAGCAGTACTTC
CASKGQGFYEQYF
>few|.|TRBV7-3|TRBJ2-6
TGTGCCAGCAGCTCCACAGGGCCCGGGGCCAACGTCCTGACTTTC
CASSSTGPGANVLTF
>many|.|TRBV9|TRBJ2-7
TGTGCCAGCAGCCCCACCCCCTTCGAGCAGTACTTC
CASSPTPFEQYF
>.|TRBD1|TRBV9|TRBJ2-5
TGTGCCAGCAGCCCCTGGGACAGTCCCCAAGAGACCCAGTACTTC
CASSPWDSPQETQYF
>few|TRBD1|TRBV29-1|TRBJ1-4
TGCAGCGTTCCGGGACAGGGATCGGAAAAACTGTTTTTT
CSVPGQGSEKLFF
>.|.|TRBV29-1|TRBJ1-2
TGCAGCGTTGAAAGGGGGGCTTACTATGGCTACACCTTC
CSVERGAYYGYTF
>.|.|TRBV6-1|TRBJ2-3
TGTGCCAGCACCTCGGAGCAGGGAAGAACAGATACGCAGTATTTT
CASTSEQGRTDTQYF
>few|.|TRBV7-4|TRBJ2-1
TGTGCCAGCAGCGCGGCAGCCCCTAAGAATGAGCAGTTCTTC
CASSAAAPKNEQFF
>once|.|TRBV18|TRBJ1-2
TGTGCCAGCTCAGAAGGACAACAAGCTAACTATGGCTACACCTTC
CASSEGQQANYGYTF
>.|.|TRBV18|TRBJ1-2
TGTGCCAGCTCACCGGGCCCTACGGGGTTTGGCTACACCTTC
CASSPGPTGFGYTF
>few|TRBD1|TRBV30|TRBJ2-3
TGTGCCTGGAGTAAGACAGGGGTCAGCACAGATACGCAGTATTTT
CAWSKTGVSTDTQYF
>few|.|TRBV7-2|TRBJ1-2
TGTGCCAGTAGTACGTCGGGGTACTCACTCCTTAGCGGCTACACCTTC
CASSTSGYSLLSGYTF
>few|.|TRBV21-1|TRBJ2-7
TGTGCCAGAAGACAATTCGGGGGGTTCTGGGAGCAGTACTTC
CARRQFGGFWEQYF
>.|.|TRBV5-8|TRBJ2-1
TGTGCCAGCAGCCGGAGACATCTGGACAATGAGCAGTTCTTC
CASSRRHLDNEQFF
>.|.|TRBV7-2|TRBJ1-5
TGTGCCAGCAGCTTTCGCTTAGGGTCCAATCAGCCCCAGCATTTT
CASSFRLGSNQPQHF
>many|.|TRBV19|TRBJ2-1
TGTGCCAGTAGTATTATCGGGTTCTACAATGAGCAGTTCTTC
CASSIIGFYNEQFF
>.|.|TRBV2|TRBJ1-5
TGTGCCAGCAGTGATACAAATCAGCCCCAGCATTTT
CASSDTNQPQHF